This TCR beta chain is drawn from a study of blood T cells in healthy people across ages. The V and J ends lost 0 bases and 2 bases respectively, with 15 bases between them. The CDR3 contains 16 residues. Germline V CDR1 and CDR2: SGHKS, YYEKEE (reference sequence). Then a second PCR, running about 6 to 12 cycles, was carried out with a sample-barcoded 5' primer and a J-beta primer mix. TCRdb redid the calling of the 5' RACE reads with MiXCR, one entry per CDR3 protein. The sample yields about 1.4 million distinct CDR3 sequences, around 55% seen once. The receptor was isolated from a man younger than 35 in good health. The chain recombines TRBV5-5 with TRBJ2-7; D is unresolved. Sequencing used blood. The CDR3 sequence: CASSLEVWVGTYEQYF. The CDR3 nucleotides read TGTGCCAGCAGCTTGGAGGTGTGGGTGGGAACCTACGAGCAGTACTTC. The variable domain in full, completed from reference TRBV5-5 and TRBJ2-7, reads DAGVTQSPTHLIKTRGQQVTLRCSPISGHKSVSWYQQVLGQGPQFIFQYYEKEERGRGNFPDRFSARQFPNYSSELNVNALLLGDSALYLCASSLEVWVGTYEQYFGPGTRLTVT.